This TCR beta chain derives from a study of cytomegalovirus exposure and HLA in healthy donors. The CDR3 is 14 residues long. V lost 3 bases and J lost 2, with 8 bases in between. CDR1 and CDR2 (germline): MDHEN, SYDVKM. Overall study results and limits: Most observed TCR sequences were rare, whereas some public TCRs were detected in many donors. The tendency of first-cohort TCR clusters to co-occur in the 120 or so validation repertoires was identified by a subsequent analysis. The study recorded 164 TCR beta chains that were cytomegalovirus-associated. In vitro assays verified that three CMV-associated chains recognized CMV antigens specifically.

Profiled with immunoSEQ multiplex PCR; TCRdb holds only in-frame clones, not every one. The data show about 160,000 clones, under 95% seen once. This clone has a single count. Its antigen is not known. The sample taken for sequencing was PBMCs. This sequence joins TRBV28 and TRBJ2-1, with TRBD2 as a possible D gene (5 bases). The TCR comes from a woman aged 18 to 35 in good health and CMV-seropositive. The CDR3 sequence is CASSLASPYNEQFF. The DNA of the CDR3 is TGTGCCAGCAGTTTGGCTAGCCCCTACAATGAGCAGTTCTTC. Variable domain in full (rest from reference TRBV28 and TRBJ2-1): DVKVTQSSRYLVKRTGEKVFLECVQDMDHENMFWYRQDPGLGLRLIYFSYDVKMKEKGDIPEGYSVSREKKERFSLILESASTNQTSMYLCASSLASPYNEQFFGPGTRLTVL.